The 9 T cell receptor beta chains listed next were all sequenced from one sample in a study of shared clonotypes between healthy human individuals. This table comes from immunoSEQ multiplex PCR, and its TCRdb copy is limited to in-frame clones, with some not included. The sample carries 950,000 to 1,100,000 clones, 70% to 80% recorded once. The specimen was memory CD4+ T cells from PBMCs. This sample's subset: CD45RA-negative fraction. Receptors were obtained from a man between 18 and 29 years old in good health. Some clones in this sample may be carry-over from other donors' samples.

This chain joins TRBV10-3 and TRBJ1-2; D is perhaps TRBD1 (6 bases). CDR1 and CDR2 (germline): ENHRY, SYGVKD. The V end lost 6 bases, the J end lost 0 bases, and 14 bases lay between the germline ends. CDR3 length: 15 residues. Here the CDR3 reads CAISQQGGANYGYTF. CDR3 DNA: TGTGCCATCAGCCAACAGGGAGGGGCTAACTATGGCTACACCTTC.

About this clone itself: It may be a read error: a sequence one base away is much more abundant. The conserved phenylalanine or tryptophan is not found at the CDR3 terminus, so this likely reflects a read error. This chain joins TRBV5-1 and TRBJ2-7, with 10 bases identical to TRBD2. CDR1 is SGHRS and CDR2 is YFSETQ in the germline V gene. This CDR3 is built from 14 residues. V lost 2 bases to trimming and J lost 4 bases; unmatched junction nucleotides: 3. The CDR3 DNA reads as TGCGCCAGCAGCTTTCGAGCGGGAGGGTACGAGCAGTACTCC. Amino acid sequence: CASSFRAGGYEQYS.

The chain recombines TRBV28 with TRBJ1-3; a weak D match, TRBD1 (6 bases). Per the germline V gene, CDR1 is MDHEN and CDR2 is SYDVKM. Trimming left V 7 bases short and J 8 bases short, with 18 bases between. This CDR3 comprises 14 residues. The CDR3 DNA follows: TGTGCCAGCAACTTCGGGGGACAATCGGACACCATATATTTT. This codes for CASNFGGQSDTIYF.

The rearrangement joins TRBV6-1 to TRBJ2-3; TRBD2 is a possible D gene (5 bases). This CDR3 spans 15 amino acids. Trimming stripped 1 base from V and 0 bases from J, with 8 bases between. Germline lookup yields CDR1 MNHNS and CDR2 SASEGT. The CDR3 protein is CASSEGLPSTDTQYF. CDR3 coding DNA: TGTGCCAGCAGTGAAGGACTACCCAGCACAGATACGCAGTATTTT.

In its sample, this clone was seen a few times. The CDR3 region is CASSRTRDSLNQPQHF. The CDR3 bases are TGTGCCAGCAGCCGAACCCGGGACAGCCTCAATCAGCCCCAGCATTTT. This sequence joins TRBV7-8 and TRBJ1-5; 7 nucleotides align to TRBD1. CDR1 and CDR2 from the germline V gene are SGHVS and FQNEAQ. There are 16 residues in the CDR3. Germline trimming cut 5 bases from V and 3 bases from J; bases unmatched to any gene: 10.

The chain couples TRBV19 to TRBJ2-1; TRBD1 aligns across 8 bases. Per germline, CDR1 LNHDA and CDR2 SQIVND (reference sequence). J gave up 9 bases and V 2 bases, and 6 bases lay outside the gene matches. CDR3 length: 14 residues. The CDR3 protein is CASSIRTGKSEQFF. The CDR3 DNA follows: TGTGCCAGTAGTATACGGACAGGGAAGAGTGAGCAGTTCTTC. The full variable domain, completed using reference TRBV19 and TRBJ2-1, is DGGITQSPKYLFRKEGQNVTLSCEQNLNHDAMYWYRQDPGQGLRLIYYSQIVNDFQKGDIAEGYSVSREKKESFPLTVTSAQKNPTAFYLCASSIRTGKSEQFFGPGTRLTVL.

This rearrangement joins TRBV2 to TRBJ2-1; a possible D gene is TRBD2 (6 bases). CDR1 is SNHLY and CDR2 is FYNNEI in the germline V gene. This CDR3 contains 12 residues. Trimming took off 6 bases at V and 13 bases at J, with 16 bases between the two ends. Here the CDR3 reads CASSRRLVSQFF. Here the CDR3 DNA reads TGTGCCAGCAGCCGTCGACTAGTTTCCCAGTTCTTC.

The gene calls are TRBV5-1 and TRBJ1-1, with unresolved D. The germline CDR1 and CDR2 sequences are SGHRS and YFSETQ. V shed 4 bases and J shed 4 bases, with 14 bases lying between them. CDR3 length: 14 residues. CDR3 sequence (DNA): TGCGCCAGCAGCCCACTGACCCCAGCCACTGAAGCTTTCTTT. Translated, it gives CASSPLTPATEAFF.

This clone was counted between two and nine times. Relative to the germline gene, one junction end is altered; a read error may explain this. The chain has TRBV6-1 and TRBJ2-7; no clear D. This CDR3 comprises 12 residues. Germline-derived CDR1 and CDR2 are MNHNS and SASEGT. The CDR3 loop reads CASSEARLPRHF. The CDR3 nucleotides are TGTGCCAGCAGTGAAGCACGCCTTCCAAGGCACTTC.